A selection of T cell receptor beta chains follows, all from one sample in a study of blood T cells in healthy people across ages. Via MiXCR, TCRdb re-called the 5' RACE reads, giving one row per CDR3 protein. The repertoire holds hundreds of thousands of distinct CDR3 sequences, with about 24% as singletons. Source material: blood. These TCRs come from a man between 65 and 85 years old in good health. Each CDR3 is given with its conserved first and last residue. D genes are given only for firm matches. Where a row states a size, it is once, few, many or the class of an expanded clone; other rows omit it.

.	.	TRBJ2-1	TRBV6-1	CASSEADLTYNEQFF	TGTGCCAGCAGTGAAGCCGACTTAACCTACAATGAGCAGTTCTTC
.	few	TRBJ1-2	TRBV20-1	CSARVETNYGYTF	TGCAGTGCCAGGGTGGAGACCAACTATGGCTACACCTTC
.	.	TRBJ2-4	TRBV28	CASRKLTGKNIQYF	TGTGCCAGCAGGAAACTCACCGGGAAAAACATTCAGTACTTC
.	.	TRBJ1-3	TRBV7-9	CASSLRYTVSSGNTIYF	TGTGCCAGCAGCTTACGTTACACAGTAAGCTCTGGAAACACCATATATTTT
TRBD1	.	TRBJ1-1	TRBV20-1	CSAPRLTGSGTEAFF	TGCAGTGCTCCCCGTTTGACAGGGTCGGGCACTGAAGCTTTCTTT
.	.	TRBJ1-2	TRBV6-5	CASSYDQIYGYTF	TGTGCCAGCAGTTACGATCAGATCTATGGCTACACCTTC
.	.	TRBJ1-2	TRBV5-8	CASSSRSRWGGYTF	TGTGCCAGCAGCTCGAGGAGCAGATGGGGTGGCTACACCTTC
TRBD1	.	TRBJ1-3	TRBV20-1	CSGETGPGNTIYF	TGCAGCGGCGAGACAGGGCCTGGAAACACCATATATTTT
.	few	TRBJ2-5	TRBV6-6	CASSYSIRDQYF	TGTGCCAGCAGTTACTCGATACGAGACCAGTACTTC
.	.	TRBJ1-3	TRBV29-1	CSIRKNSGNTIYF	TGCAGCATTCGAAAAAACTCTGGAAACACCATATATTTT
.	.	TRBJ2-6	TRBV12-3/TRBV12-4	CASSWGRTVRGAGANVLTF	TGTGCCAGCAGTTGGGGCCGTACCGTCAGGGGTGCTGGGGCCAACGTCCTGACTTTC
.	.	TRBJ2-5	TRBV28	CASGRQNEKTQYF	TGTGCCAGCGGGCGGCAAAACGAGAAGACCCAGTACTTC
.	.	TRBJ2-1	TRBV7-2	CASSLGAVSYNEQFF	TGTGCCAGCAGCTTAGGGGCGGTTTCCTACAATGAGCAGTTCTTC
.	.	TRBJ2-1	TRBV20-1	CSARIPRGKIVDEQFF	TGCAGTGCTAGGATACCCCGAGGGAAGATCGTCGATGAGCAGTTCTTC
.	once	TRBJ1-6	TRBV19	CASSASSSYNSPLHF	TGTGCCAGTAGTGCCTCTAGCTCCTATAATTCACCCCTCCACTTT
TRBD2	few	TRBJ2-1	TRBV14	CASSQERTSGSNEQFF	TGTGCCAGCAGCCAAGAGAGGACTAGCGGGAGCAATGAGCAGTTCTTC
.	.	TRBJ1-2	TRBV14	CASSQDSLGAVRGYTF	TGTGCCAGCAGCCAAGACTCCTTGGGGGCAGTGAGAGGCTACACCTTC
.	few	TRBJ2-1	TRBV4-3	CASSQQEGTTWNNEQFF	TGCGCCAGCAGCCAGCAAGAGGGTACTACGTGGAACAATGAGCAGTTCTTC
TRBD1	few	TRBJ2-3	TRBV6-6	CASSLVQGAKADTQYF	TGTGCCAGCAGCCTAGTACAGGGGGCAAAGGCAGATACGCAGTATTTT
.	many	TRBJ2-1	TRBV7-3	CASSQRLGEYNEQFF	TGTGCCAGCAGTCAGAGACTAGGGGAATACAATGAGCAGTTCTTC